Listed below are T cell receptor beta chains from one sample, sequenced in a study of cytomegalovirus exposure and HLA in healthy donors. The method was immunoSEQ multiplex PCR; TCRdb's version includes in-frame clones alone and lacks a portion of them. The data hold fewer than 250,000 clones, with 80% observed a single time. The material sequenced was PBMCs. These receptors originate from a woman in her thirties or forties in good health and CMV-seronegative. The conserved cysteine and the conserved F or W are not part of the CDR3 here. The size of a clone is reported for some rows only, either as once, few or many, or as a class for expanded clones.

ASIPPGRPYGYT,TRBJ1-2,TRBV21-1,once
ASSSLASGRVSDTQY,TRBJ2-3,TRBV13,once
SALAGVGYEQY,TRBJ2-7,TRBV29-1,NA
ASSEGQYEKLF,TRBJ1-4,TRBV2,NA
ASSVGDRGGNQPQH,TRBJ1-5,TRBV9,NA
ATPPTATNTEAF,TRBJ1-1,TRBV21-1,few
AISGGQGGIQY,TRBJ2-4,TRBV10-3,NA
SVAGSGANVLT,TRBJ2-6,TRBV29-1,NA
ASSPRQGMNTEAF,TRBJ1-1,TRBV18,few
ASSLGGTGPGGYT,TRBJ1-2,TRBV7-2,NA
ASSRRTGGDTEAF,TRBJ1-1,TRBV7-2,NA
ASGPGLATYEQY,TRBJ2-7,TRBV7-2,NA
SARLGSSGNTIY,TRBJ1-3,TRBV29-1,NA
ASSPIGPTDTQY,TRBJ2-3,TRBV18,few
ASGAGDSSYEQY,TRBJ2-7,TRBV6-5,NA
ASRVAGDTQY,TRBJ2-3,TRBV5-1,once
ASSLLGQDTGELF,TRBJ2-2,TRBV7-9,NA
ASSSSGTGFSYTQY,TRBJ2-3,TRBV5-1,NA
ASSWGGTGAETQY,TRBJ2-5,TRBV5-5,once
ASSPGWAGNTIY,TRBJ1-3,TRBV11-3,NA
ASSSPARGYT,TRBJ1-2,TRBV27,few
ASTSGTGNGYT,TRBJ1-2,TRBV6-5,NA
ASSIVGGGGQPQH,TRBJ1-5,TRBV19,NA
ASSHLAVPQETQY,TRBJ2-5,TRBV5-5,NA
ASSLGPGTSLGEQY,TRBJ2-7,TRBV5-1,NA
ASSPQGYRPNTGELF,TRBJ2-2,TRBV5-6,NA
ASSAGGGGTEAF,TRBJ1-1,TRBV2,NA
ASSLRADNEQF,TRBJ2-1,TRBV7-3,NA
ASSTAGLAGQTQY,TRBJ2-5,TRBV19,NA
ASSRTSPGRTRNTEAF,TRBJ1-1,TRBV19,once
ATSSQGNQPQH,TRBJ1-5,TRBV15,few
ASSLRLGLDTQY,TRBJ2-3,TRBV7-2,once
ASSRGGDTIY,TRBJ1-3,TRBV5-1,once
ASSPGTRNTEAF,TRBJ1-1,TRBV18,NA
ASSSQQGAASGGNTGELF,TRBJ2-2,TRBV11-3,NA
ASSRDPTRRYEQY,TRBJ2-7,TRBV14,NA
ASSILFQEAETQY,TRBJ2-5,TRBV19,NA
ASSRTGTGKSYEQY,TRBJ2-7,TRBV18,NA
ASSGLAAYNEQF,TRBJ2-1,TRBV6-1,NA
ASSSRTSGVDEQF,TRBJ2-1,TRBV7-8,NA
ASSRLGQQF,TRBJ2-1,TRBV7-8,NA